Listed here are 20 T cell receptor beta chains from one sample, sequenced in a study of blood T cell repertoires in COVID-19. TCRdb's table, derived via immunoSEQ multiplex PCR, lists solely in-frame clones and lacks some. The table records roughly 68,000 clones, roughly 85% of them present only once. The sample comprised peripheral blood. These receptors originate from a woman aged 45-60 years with COVID-19, enrolled during active disease.

The genes are TRBV3-1 (or the pseudogene TRBV3-2) and TRBJ2-7; D is possibly TRBD2 (7 bases). Trimming took off 4 bases at V and 1 base at J, with 14 bases between the two ends. The CDR3 runs 15 residues. Germline V gene data show CDR1 as LGHDT and CDR2 as YNNKEL (reference sequence). CDR3 sequence (DNA): TGTGCCAGCAGCCTAGGGGGGGGAAAATCCTACGAGCAGTACTTC. It specifies CASSLGGGKSYEQYF.

This clone appeared a single time. The chain joins TRBV18 to TRBJ1-4, with TRBD1 identical over 8 bases. Germline CDR1 KGHSH, CDR2 LQKENI. V was clipped by 3 bases and J by 8 bases; unmatched bases: 11. CDR3 length: 16 residues. Written as DNA, the CDR3 is TGTGCCAGCTCACCCCTAAAACGGACAGGGACCGAAAAACTGTTTTTT. This codes for CASSPLKRTGTEKLFF.

The CDR3 DNA reads as TGTGCCAGTACTCGCAACGTCCAGGGCGGGAACAATGAGCAGTTCTTC. Its translation is CASTRNVQGGNNEQFF. The chain couples TRBV19 to TRBJ2-1; possibly TRBD2 for D (6 bases). Per the germline V gene, CDR1 is LNHDA and CDR2 is SQIVND (reference sequence). Trimming cost V 7 bases and J 5 bases, with 21 bases left between them. This CDR3 has 16 residues.

The chain joins TRBV4-3 to TRBJ2-3; 8 nucleotides agree with TRBD2. This CDR3 has 16 amino acids. Germline V gene data show CDR1 as LGHNA and CDR2 as YSLEER. V gave up 0 bases and J gave up 4 bases; unmatched junction bases: 6. CDR3 DNA: TGCGCCAGCAGCCAAGATCTCGGGAGGGTATCAGATACGCAGTATTTT. Amino acid sequence: CASSQDLGRVSDTQYF.

The chain has TRBV6-6 and TRBJ2-1; D is perhaps TRBD2 (6 bases). V lost 1 base to trimming and J lost 7 bases, with 14 bases between them. Germline lookup yields CDR1 MNHNY and CDR2 SVGAGI (reference sequence). The CDR3 contains 15 residues. CDR3 amino acids: CASSYFLPGTNEQFF. The CDR3 DNA sequence: TGTGCCAGCAGTTACTTCCTCCCCGGGACTAATGAGCAGTTCTTC.

The chain couples TRBV5-1 to TRBJ2-2; D uncertain. The CDR3 totals 15 residues. CDR1 SGHRS and CDR2 YFSETQ come from the germline V gene. The ends were cut back, 0 bases at V and 5 bases at J, with 11 bases in the middle. For the CDR3, the DNA is TGCGCCAGCAGCTTGGCCCGCACCGGGACCGGGGAGCTGTTTTTT. This encodes CASSLARTGTGELFF.

This sequence joins TRBV14 and TRBJ2-1; 10 bases are shared with TRBD1. The CDR3 runs 15 residues. Germline CDR1 SGHDN, CDR2 FVKESK. Trimming at V came to 4 bases and at J to 8 bases, leaving 8 bases not matched to a gene. DNA for the CDR3: TGTGCCAGCAGCCTAGACAGGGGGCGCTTCGATGAGCAGTTCTTC. Its protein is CASSLDRGRFDEQFF.

The chain recombines TRBV7-9 with TRBJ2-1, with D possibly being TRBD1 (7 bases). The germline V gene has CDR1 SEHNR and CDR2 FQNEAQ (reference sequence). The CDR3 runs to 14 residues. V was trimmed by 5 bases and J by 6 bases, leaving 14 bases between them. The CDR3 DNA is TGTGCCAGCAGCACCAGGGGGGCCGGCAATGAGCAGTTCTTC. This sequence encodes CASSTRGAGNEQFF.

The chain is built from TRBV6-5 and TRBJ1-5; D gene ambiguous. The CDR3 runs to 12 residues. V lost 11 bases to trimming and J lost 7 bases, with 15 bases between them. The germline gives CDR1 MNHEY, CDR2 SVGAGI. Written as DNA, the CDR3 is TGTGCCTCCCGCCCGGGAGGCCAGCCCCAGCATTTT. Its protein is CASRPGGQPQHF.

This chain connects TRBV11-2 to TRBJ1-2; 11 bases are a match to TRBD1. Germline loops: CDR1 SGHAT, CDR2 FQNNGV. V dropped 5 bases and J dropped 1; count of bases not matched to a gene: 3. CDR3 length: 15 amino acids. This CDR3 reads CASSRGTGGNYGYTF. Written as DNA, the CDR3 is TGTGCCAGCAGCCGCGGGACAGGGGGTAACTATGGCTACACCTTC.

This sequence joins TRBV28 and TRBJ2-7; D might be TRBD2 (6 bases). V was cut by 6 bases and J by 9 bases, with 15 bases left in between. The germline V gene encodes CDR1 MDHEN and CDR2 SYDVKM. CDR3 length: 12 amino acids. The CDR3 coding sequence is TGTGCCAGCAGCGTGGTGGGGACTTGGCAGTACTTC. Amino acid sequence: CASSVVGTWQYF.

The rearrangement joins TRBV12-2 to TRBJ2-1; the D call in the table, TRBD2, was not verified against the DNA. TRBV12-2 is a pseudogene segment. The CDR3 length is 18 residues. This chain's CDR3 is CASRLDFSGKGVNYEQFF. The CDR3 nucleotides are TGTGCAAGTCGCTTAGATTTTAGCGGGAAGGGGGTGAATTATGAGCAGTTCTTC.

The V and J genes are TRBV28 and TRBJ1-4, with 10 bases matching TRBD1. V lost 6 bases, J lost 5 bases, and 9 bases stayed unmatched. This CDR3 comprises 16 residues. Germline V gives CDR1 MDHEN, CDR2 SYDVKM. The CDR3 DNA is TGTGCCAGCAGCCGATCTGGGACAGGGGAGAATGAAAAACTGTTTTTT. Translated: CASSRSGTGENEKLFF.

This chain uses TRBV6-2 or TRBV6-3 with TRBJ2-1, with unresolved D. CDR3 length: 11 residues. V was pared by 6 bases and J by 10 bases, with 10 bases between. The germline CDR1 and CDR2 sequences are MNHEY and SVGEGT. The CDR3 DNA is TGTGCCAGCAGCCTCGGTTGGGAGCAGTTCTTC. Translating gives CASSLGWEQFF.

This sequence joins TRBV12-5 and TRBJ2-5; perhaps TRBD1 as D (6 bases). V was shortened by 2 bases and J by 3 bases, with 7 bases between the two germline ends. The CDR3 sequence is 13 residues long. Germline CDR1 LGHNT, CDR2 FRNRAP. The DNA of the CDR3 is TGTGCTAGTGGTTTGAAGGGGGAAGAGACCCAGTACTTC. It specifies CASGLKGEETQYF.

The V call is TRBV4-2, the J call TRBJ1-3, with D maybe TRBD1 (6 bases). This CDR3 has 17 amino acids. V shed 0 bases and J shed 4 bases, with 16 bases lying between them. Germline CDR1 reads LGHNA; CDR2 reads YNFKEQ. CDR3 coding DNA: TGTGCCAGCAGCCAAGAGGAACAGGGACTAGGCGGAAACACCATATATTTT. Amino acids: CASSQEEQGLGGNTIYF.

This chain connects TRBV29-1 to TRBJ1-2; 10 nucleotides match TRBD1. Germline assignment: CDR1 SQVTM and CDR2 ANQGSEA. J lost 4 bases, V lost 1 base, and 9 bases had no gene match. The CDR3 consists of 16 residues. This CDR3 is CSVEGGTGELFYGYTF. The DNA for the CDR3 is TGCAGCGTTGAAGGGGGGACAGGGGAACTCTTCTATGGCTACACCTTC.

V gene TRBV25-1 combines with J gene TRBJ2-1; a weak D match, TRBD2 (6 bases). The germline gives CDR1 MGHDK, CDR2 SYGVNS. This CDR3 spans 14 amino acids. The V gene lost 6 bases and the J gene lost 3 bases, with 12 bases spanning the gap. CDR3 in amino acids: CASSLTGDYNEQFF. The CDR3 DNA is TGTGCCAGCAGCCTAACGGGGGACTACAATGAGCAGTTCTTC.

This chain uses TRBV12-3 or TRBV12-4 with TRBJ2-3; the D is unclear. The CDR3 has 11 residues. Trimming pared 8 bases from V and 6 bases from J, leaving 9 bases between. The CDR3 here is CASLEKDTQYF. For the CDR3, the DNA is TGTGCCAGCCTGGAGAAGGATACGCAGTATTTT.

This clone was counted only a few times. In DNA, the CDR3 is TGTGCCAGCAGCGCCTCCGGACACGCCAGGGACCAGTACTTC. It specifies CASSASGHARDQYF. The rearrangement uses TRBV9 and TRBJ2-5; TRBD1 might be the D (5 bases). The V end was cut by 3 bases, the J end by 10 bases, with 19 bases between. Looked up from germline, CDR1 is SGDLS and CDR2 is YYNGEE. The CDR3 contains 14 residues. The full variable domain, rest sourced from reference TRBV9 and TRBJ2-5, is DSGVTQTPKHLITATGQRVTLRCSPRSGDLSVYWYQQSLDQGLQFLIQYYNGEERAKGNILERFSAQQFPDLHSELNLSSLELGDSALYFCASSASGHARDQYFGPGTRLLVL.